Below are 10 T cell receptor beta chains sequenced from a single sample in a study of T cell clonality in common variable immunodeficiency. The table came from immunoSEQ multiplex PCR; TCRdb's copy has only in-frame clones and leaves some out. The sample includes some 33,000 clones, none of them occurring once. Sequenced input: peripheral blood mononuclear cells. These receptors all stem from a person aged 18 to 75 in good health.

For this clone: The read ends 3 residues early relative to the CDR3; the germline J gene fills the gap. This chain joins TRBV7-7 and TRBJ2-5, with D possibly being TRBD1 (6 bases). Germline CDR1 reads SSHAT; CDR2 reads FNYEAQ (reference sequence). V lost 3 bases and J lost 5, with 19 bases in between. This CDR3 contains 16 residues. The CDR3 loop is CASSFHRDMGRETQYF. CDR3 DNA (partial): TGTGCCAGCAGCTTCCACCGGGACATGGGGCGGGAGACC.

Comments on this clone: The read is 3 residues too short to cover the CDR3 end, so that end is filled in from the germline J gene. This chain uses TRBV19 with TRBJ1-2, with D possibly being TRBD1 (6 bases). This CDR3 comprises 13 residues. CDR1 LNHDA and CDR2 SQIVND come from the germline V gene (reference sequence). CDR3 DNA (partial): TGTGCCAGTGGGGAAACAGGGCTATACGAC. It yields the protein CASGETGLYD. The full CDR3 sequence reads CASGETGLYDYTF.

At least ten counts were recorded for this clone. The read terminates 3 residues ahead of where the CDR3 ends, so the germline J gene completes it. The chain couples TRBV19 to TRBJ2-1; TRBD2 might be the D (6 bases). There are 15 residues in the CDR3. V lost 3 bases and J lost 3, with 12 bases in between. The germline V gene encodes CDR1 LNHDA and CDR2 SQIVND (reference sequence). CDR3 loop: CASSILRGIYNEQFF. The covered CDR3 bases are TGTGCCAGTAGTATCCTGCGGGGAATCTACAATGAG.

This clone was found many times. The DNA read from the CDR3 is TGCAGTGCTAGAGATTTCGGCGGGAATACG. Its translation: CSARDFGGNT. The whole CDR3 protein reads CSARDFGGNTQYF. This chain uses TRBV20-1 with TRBJ2-3; D is perhaps TRBD2 (6 bases). The CDR3 goes on 3 residues after the read ends, and that part is filled in from the germline J gene. The germline V and J ends were trimmed by 0 bases and 7 bases, with 11 bases remaining between them. Germline assignment: CDR1 DFQATT and CDR2 SNEGSKA (reference sequence). The CDR3 runs 13 residues.

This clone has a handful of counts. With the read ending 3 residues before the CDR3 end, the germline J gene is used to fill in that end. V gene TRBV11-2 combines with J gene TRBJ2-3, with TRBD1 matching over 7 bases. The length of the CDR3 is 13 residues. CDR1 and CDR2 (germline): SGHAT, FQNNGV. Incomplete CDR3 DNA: TGTGCCAGCAGCGAAGGACAGGTGGGGACG. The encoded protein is CASSEGQVGT. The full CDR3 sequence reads CASSEGQVGTQYF.

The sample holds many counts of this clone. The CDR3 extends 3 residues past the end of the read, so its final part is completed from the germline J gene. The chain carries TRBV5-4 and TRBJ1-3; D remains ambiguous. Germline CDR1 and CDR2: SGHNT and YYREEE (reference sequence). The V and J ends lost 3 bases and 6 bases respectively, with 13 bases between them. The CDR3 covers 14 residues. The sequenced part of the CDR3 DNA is TGTGCCAGCAGCTCAAAGGCCAGTTTAAACACC. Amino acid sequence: CASSSKASLNT. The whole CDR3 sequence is CASSSKASLNTIYF.

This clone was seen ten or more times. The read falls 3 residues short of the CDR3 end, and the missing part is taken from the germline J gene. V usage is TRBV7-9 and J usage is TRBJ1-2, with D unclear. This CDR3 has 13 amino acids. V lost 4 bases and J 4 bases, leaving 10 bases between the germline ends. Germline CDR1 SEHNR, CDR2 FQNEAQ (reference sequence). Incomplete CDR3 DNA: TGTGCCAGCAGCTCGGCAGGCTTCTATGGC. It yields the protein CASSSAGFYG. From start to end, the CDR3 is CASSSAGFYGYTF.

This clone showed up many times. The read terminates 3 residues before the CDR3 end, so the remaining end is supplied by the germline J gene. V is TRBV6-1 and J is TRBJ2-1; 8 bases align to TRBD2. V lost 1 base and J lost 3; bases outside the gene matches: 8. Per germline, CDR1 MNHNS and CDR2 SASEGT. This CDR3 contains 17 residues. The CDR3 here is CASSEGWRGANYNEQFF. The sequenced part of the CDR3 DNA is TGTGCCAGCAGTGAAGGGTGGCGGGGGGCCAACTACAATGAG.

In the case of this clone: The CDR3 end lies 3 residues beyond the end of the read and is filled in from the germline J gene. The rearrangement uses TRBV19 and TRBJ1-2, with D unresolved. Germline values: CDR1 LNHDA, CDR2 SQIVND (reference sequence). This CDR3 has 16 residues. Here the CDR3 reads CASSITSGLSYNDYTF. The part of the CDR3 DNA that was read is TGTGCCAGTAGTATTACTAGCGGACTCTCCTACAATGAC.

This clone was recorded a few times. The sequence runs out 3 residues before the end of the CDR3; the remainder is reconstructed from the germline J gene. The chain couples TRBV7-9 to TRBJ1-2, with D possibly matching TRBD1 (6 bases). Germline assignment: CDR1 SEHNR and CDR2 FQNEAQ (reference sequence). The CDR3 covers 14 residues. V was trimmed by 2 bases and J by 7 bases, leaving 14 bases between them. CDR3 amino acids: CASSLTTGSCGYTF. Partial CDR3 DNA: TGTGCCAGCAGCTTAACCACAGGGTCCTGTGGC.